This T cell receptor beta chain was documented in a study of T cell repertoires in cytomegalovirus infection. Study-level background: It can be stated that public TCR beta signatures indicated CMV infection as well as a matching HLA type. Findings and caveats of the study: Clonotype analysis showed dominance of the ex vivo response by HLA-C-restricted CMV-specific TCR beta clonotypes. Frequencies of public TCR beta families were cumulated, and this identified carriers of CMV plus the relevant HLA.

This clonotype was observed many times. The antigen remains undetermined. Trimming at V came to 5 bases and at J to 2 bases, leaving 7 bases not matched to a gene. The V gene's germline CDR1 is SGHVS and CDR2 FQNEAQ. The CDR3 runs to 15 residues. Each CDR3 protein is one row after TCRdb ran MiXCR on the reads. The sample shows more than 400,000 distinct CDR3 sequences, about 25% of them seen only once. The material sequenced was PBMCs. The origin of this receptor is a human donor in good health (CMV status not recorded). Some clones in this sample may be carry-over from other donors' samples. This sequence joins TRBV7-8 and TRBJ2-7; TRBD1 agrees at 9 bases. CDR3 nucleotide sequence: TGTGCCAGCAGCCCCCGACAGGGGGTAACCTACGAGCAGTACTTC. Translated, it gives CASSPRQGVTYEQYF.